These 28 T cell receptor beta chains share one sample of origin, sequenced in a study of CXCR3-negative and CXCR3-positive naive CD8 T cells. Notes on the study in general: For CXCR3-positive naive cells, TRB CDR3s were more hydrophobic than those of CXCR3-negative naive cells.

No antigen is known for these receptors. UMI-labeled 5' RACE TRB cDNA libraries were prepared from the cells. TCRdb reanalyzed the 5' RACE reads, giving one entry per CDR3 protein sequence and no DNA. The sample has under 90,000 distinct CDR3 sequences. Material: naive CXCR3+ CD8+ T cells from blood. Subset given: CD45RO-CCR7+CD27+CD95- naive CD8+ T cells expressing CXCR3 (TNR3+). The receptors were sampled from a human donor in good health. Some clones in this sample may be carry-over from other donors' samples.

The chain is built from TRBV5-1 and TRBJ2-7; TCRdb proposes TRBD2, but this gene call is untestable without DNA. CDR1 and CDR2 from the germline V gene are SGHRS and YFSETQ. This CDR3 contains 17 residues. This CDR3 reads CASSFRASGSLSHEQYF.

This chain uses TRBV27 with TRBJ2-7. The germline V gene encodes CDR1 MNHEY and CDR2 SMNVEV (reference sequence). There are 14 residues in the CDR3. The CDR3 is CASTDRQGSYEQYF.

The chain's CDR3 is CSARDPGTGDTDTQYF. The V gene is TRBV20-1, the J gene TRBJ2-3; TCRdb calls TRBD1, which cannot be checked without DNA. This CDR3 is built from 16 residues. Germline V gene lookup returns CDR1 DFQATT and CDR2 SNEGSKA (reference sequence).

V usage is TRBV12-3 or TRBV12-4 and J usage is TRBJ2-2; no DNA is available, so the TRBD1 call from TCRdb remains unchecked. The CDR3 runs 16 residues. CDR3 protein: CASSSTGTGIPGELFF.

The genes are TRBV5-6 and TRBJ2-1. This CDR3 contains 16 residues. Germline V gene lookup returns CDR1 SGHDT and CDR2 YYEEEE. Here the CDR3 reads CASSPYLQGPYNEQFF.

The V gene is TRBV28, the J gene TRBJ2-7. CDR3 length: 16 residues. Germline CDR1 MDHEN, CDR2 SYDVKM. The CDR3 sequence: CASSFPASGRTYEQYF.

J is TRBJ2-1 and V is TRBV9; without DNA, the TCRdb call of TRBD2 cannot be checked. This CDR3 is 17 amino acids long. CDR1 is SGDLS and CDR2 is YYNGEE in the germline V gene. CDR3 amino acids: CASSVPSGRADLAEQFF.

The chain has TRBV19 and TRBJ2-5; TCRdb's D call of TRBD1 is untestable without DNA. Germline V gives CDR1 LNHDA, CDR2 SQIVND (reference sequence). There are 14 residues in the CDR3. CDR3 region: CASSMDNREETQYF.

This chain links TRBV29-1 with TRBJ1-1. This CDR3 region has 15 residues. CDR1 and CDR2 (germline): SQVTM, ANQGSEA. This CDR3 reads CSVEVSRVLNTEAFF. Based on the CDR3 plus reference TRBV29-1 and TRBJ1-1, the full variable domain is SAVISQKPSRDICQRGTSLTIQCQVDSQVTMMFWYRQQPGQSLTLIATANQGSEATYESGFVIDKFPISRPNLTFSTLTVSNMSPEDSSIYLCSVEVSRVLNTEAFFGQGTRLTVV.

The chain combines TRBV28 with TRBJ2-1. Germline CDR1 is MDHEN and CDR2 is SYDVKM. This CDR3 has 15 residues. CDR3 sequence reads: CASSSFRSSYNEQFF. The whole variable domain, filled in from reference TRBV28 and TRBJ2-1, reads DVKVTQSSRYLVKRTGEKVFLECVQDMDHENMFWYRQDPGLGLRLIYFSYDVKMKEKGDIPEGYSVSREKKERFSLILESASTNQTSMYLCASSSFRSSYNEQFFGPGTRLTVL.

V usage is TRBV10-3 and J usage is TRBJ2-7; the D call of TRBD1 rests on TCRdb alone, since no DNA is present to check it. The germline V gene has CDR1 ENHRY and CDR2 SYGVKD. The CDR3 is 15 amino acids. The CDR3 reads CAISTTGTASYEQYF.

This CDR3 is CASSRAGIGAFF. This rearrangement joins TRBV7-9 to TRBJ1-1. The CDR3 spans 12 residues. CDR1 is SEHNR, CDR2 FQNEAQ, per germline (reference sequence).

The chain couples TRBV6-5 to TRBJ1-1. There are 13 residues in the CDR3. Per the germline V gene, CDR1 is MNHEY and CDR2 is SVGAGI. The CDR3 protein is CASSRPMNTEAFF.

The chain links TRBV24-1 to TRBJ2-5; TCRdb picks TRBD2, but there is no DNA to check that call. The CDR3 covers 13 residues. Germline CDR1 and CDR2: KGHDR and SFDVKD. CDR3 residues: CATRGTAEETQYF.

The gene calls are TRBV7-9 and TRBJ2-4; TCRdb's D gene call, TRBD1, goes unchecked for lack of DNA. The CDR3 is made up of 14 amino acids. Germline values: CDR1 SEHNR, CDR2 FQNEAQ (reference sequence). The CDR3 region is CASSSGHWGNIQYF.

The chain carries TRBV4-3 and TRBJ2-7; no DNA is available, so the TRBD1 call from TCRdb remains unchecked. Germline CDR1 is LGHNA and CDR2 is YSLEER. This CDR3 contains 13 residues. The CDR3 sequence: CASSRDRGYEQYF.

The V and J genes are TRBV20-1 and TRBJ2-7; TCRdb returns TRBD1, unconfirmable since there is no DNA. The CDR3 is 13 amino acids. From germline, CDR1 is DFQATT and CDR2 SNEGSKA (reference sequence). Here the CDR3 reads CSAPRRVAYEQYF.

V gene TRBV20-1 combines with J gene TRBJ2-3; TCRdb designates TRBD2, a call that cannot be tested without DNA. The CDR3 runs to 14 residues. Germline CDR1 and CDR2: DFQATT and SNEGSKA (reference sequence). The CDR3 sequence is CSADPGLDRDTQYF.

This chain joins TRBV28 and TRBJ2-3; there is no DNA to check the TCRdb D call of TRBD1. There are 16 residues in the CDR3. Per the germline V gene, CDR1 is MDHEN and CDR2 is SYDVKM. The CDR3 region is CASSPTTGGMTDTQYF. Complete variable domain (other parts from reference TRBV28 and TRBJ2-3): DVKVTQSSRYLVKRTGEKVFLECVQDMDHENMFWYRQDPGLGLRLIYFSYDVKMKEKGDIPEGYSVSREKKERFSLILESASTNQTSMYLCASSPTTGGMTDTQYFGPGTRLTVL.

This chain connects TRBV7-9 to TRBJ2-3; TCRdb's D gene call, TRBD1, goes unchecked for lack of DNA. This CDR3 has 15 residues. Per the germline V gene, CDR1 is SEHNR and CDR2 is FQNEAQ (reference sequence). CDR3 residues: CASSSTGAPGDTQYF.

The chain employs TRBV15 and TRBJ2-1. The length of the CDR3 is 15 residues. In germline, CDR1 is LNHNV, CDR2 YYDKDF (reference sequence). This chain's CDR3 is CATSRAGNAYNEQFF.

V gene TRBV12-3 or TRBV12-4 combines with J gene TRBJ2-2. The length of the CDR3 is 12 residues. CDR3 region: CASSFSPGELFF.

The chain couples TRBV29-1 to TRBJ2-5; the D call from TCRdb, TRBD2, cannot be confirmed without DNA. The CDR3 consists of 13 residues. Germline V gives CDR1 SQVTM, CDR2 ANQGSEA. The CDR3 reads CSVLSQGQETQYF. Looking up the rest from reference TRBV29-1 and TRBJ2-5 gives the full variable domain: SAVISQKPSRDICQRGTSLTIQCQVDSQVTMMFWYRQQPGQSLTLIATANQGSEATYESGFVIDKFPISRPNLTFSTLTVSNMSPEDSSIYLCSVLSQGQETQYFGPGTRLLVL.

The chain employs TRBV29-1 and TRBJ1-1. From germline, CDR1 is SQVTM and CDR2 ANQGSEA. The CDR3 contains 15 residues. CDR3 loop: CSVEWPTGEDTEAFF.

J is TRBJ1-1 and V is TRBV25-1; TCRdb's D gene call, TRBD1, goes unchecked for lack of DNA. This CDR3 is 11 amino acids long. Germline CDR1 and CDR2: MGHDK and SYGVNS. The CDR3 loop reads CASSSGLEAFF.

The chain has TRBV29-1 and TRBJ1-1; TCRdb names TRBD1, which stays unverified in the absence of DNA. Germline V gene sequence: CDR1 SQVTM, CDR2 ANQGSEA. This CDR3 contains 15 residues. This CDR3 reads CSVEEAGVGNTEAFF.

The chain joins TRBV5-5 to TRBJ1-5. CDR1 and CDR2 (germline): SGHKS, YYEKEE (reference sequence). The CDR3 loop spans 14 amino acids. CDR3: CASSSFLGNQPQHF.

The chain joins TRBV6-1 to TRBJ2-7. CDR3 length: 16 residues. The germline V gene encodes CDR1 MNHNS and CDR2 SASEGT. The CDR3 sequence is CASSEVLGPYPYEQYF.